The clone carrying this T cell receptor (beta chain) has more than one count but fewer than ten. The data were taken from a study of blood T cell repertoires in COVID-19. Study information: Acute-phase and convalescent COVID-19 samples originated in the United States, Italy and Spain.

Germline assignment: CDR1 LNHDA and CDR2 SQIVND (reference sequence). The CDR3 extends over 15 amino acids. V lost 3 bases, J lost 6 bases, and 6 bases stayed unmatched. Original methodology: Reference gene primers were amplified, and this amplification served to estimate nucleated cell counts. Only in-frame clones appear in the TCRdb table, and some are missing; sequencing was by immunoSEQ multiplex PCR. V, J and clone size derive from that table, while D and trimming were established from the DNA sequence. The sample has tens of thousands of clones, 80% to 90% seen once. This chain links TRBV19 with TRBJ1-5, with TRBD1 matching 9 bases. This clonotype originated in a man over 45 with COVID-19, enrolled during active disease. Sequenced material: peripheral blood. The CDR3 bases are TGTGCCAGTAGTATCCGCACAGGGGGCCTTCAGCCCCAGCATTTT. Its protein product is CASSIRTGGLQPQHF.